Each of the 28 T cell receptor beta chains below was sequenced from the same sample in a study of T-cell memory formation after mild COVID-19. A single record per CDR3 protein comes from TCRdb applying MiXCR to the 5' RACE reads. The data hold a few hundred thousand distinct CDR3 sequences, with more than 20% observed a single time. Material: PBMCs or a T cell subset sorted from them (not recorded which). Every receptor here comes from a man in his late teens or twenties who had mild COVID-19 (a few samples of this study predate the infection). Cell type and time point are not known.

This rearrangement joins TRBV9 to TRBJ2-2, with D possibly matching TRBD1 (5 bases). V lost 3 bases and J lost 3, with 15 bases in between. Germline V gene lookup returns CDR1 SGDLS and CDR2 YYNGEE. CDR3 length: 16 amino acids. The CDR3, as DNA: TGTGCCAGCAGCGCCAGACAGACTGTTCACACCGGGGAGCTGTTTTTT. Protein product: CASSARQTVHTGELFF. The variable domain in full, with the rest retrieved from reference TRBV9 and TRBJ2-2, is DSGVTQTPKHLITATGQRVTLRCSPRSGDLSVYWYQQSLDQGLQFLIQYYNGEERAKGNILERFSAQQFPDLHSELNLSSLELGDSALYFCASSARQTVHTGELFFGEGSRLTVL.

DNA for the CDR3: TGTGCCAGCACCGGCGGGGTGAACACTGAAGCTTTCTTT. This sequence encodes CASTGGVNTEAFF. V usage is TRBV25-1 and J usage is TRBJ1-1; D not certain. Germline V gene data show CDR1 as MGHDK and CDR2 as SYGVNS. Trimming pared 7 bases from V and 0 bases from J, leaving 9 bases between. The CDR3 has 13 residues.

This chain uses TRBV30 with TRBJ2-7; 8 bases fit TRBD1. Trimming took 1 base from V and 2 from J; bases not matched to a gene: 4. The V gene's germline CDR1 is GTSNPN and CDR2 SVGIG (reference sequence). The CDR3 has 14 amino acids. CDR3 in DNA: TGTGCCTGGAGTGGTCAGGGGGCCCCCTACGAGCAGTACTTC. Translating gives CAWSGQGAPYEQYF.

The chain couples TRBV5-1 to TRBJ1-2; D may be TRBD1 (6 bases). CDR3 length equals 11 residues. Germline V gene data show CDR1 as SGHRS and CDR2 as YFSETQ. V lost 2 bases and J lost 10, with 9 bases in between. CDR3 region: CASSLGQNYTF. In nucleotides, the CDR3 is TGCGCCAGCAGCTTAGGACAGAACTACACCTTC.

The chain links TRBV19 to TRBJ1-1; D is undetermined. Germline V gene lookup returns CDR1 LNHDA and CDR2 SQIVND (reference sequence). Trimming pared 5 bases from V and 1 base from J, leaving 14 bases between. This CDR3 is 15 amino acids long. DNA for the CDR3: TGTGCCAGTAGTGCCGGGGTCGGTTGGAACACTGAAGCTTTCTTT. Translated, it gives CASSAGVGWNTEAFF.

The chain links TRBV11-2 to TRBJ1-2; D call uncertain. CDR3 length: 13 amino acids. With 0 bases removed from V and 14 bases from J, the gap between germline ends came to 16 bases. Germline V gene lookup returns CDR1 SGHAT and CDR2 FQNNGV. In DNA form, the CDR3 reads TGTGCCAGCAGCTTAGATCGTCTCTACCGAGGAACCTTC. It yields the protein CASSLDRLYRGTF.

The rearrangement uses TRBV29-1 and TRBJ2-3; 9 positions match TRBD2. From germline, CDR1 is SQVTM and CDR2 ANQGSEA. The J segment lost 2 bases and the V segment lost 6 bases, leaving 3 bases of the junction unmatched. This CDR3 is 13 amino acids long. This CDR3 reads CSVSGGFTDTQYF. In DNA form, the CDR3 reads TGCAGCGTCAGCGGGGGGTTCACAGATACGCAGTATTTT.

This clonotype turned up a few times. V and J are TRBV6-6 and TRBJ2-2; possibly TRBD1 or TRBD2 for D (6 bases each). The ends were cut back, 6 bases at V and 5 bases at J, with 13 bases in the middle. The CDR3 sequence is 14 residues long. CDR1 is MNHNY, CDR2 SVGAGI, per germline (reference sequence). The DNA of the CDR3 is TGTGCCAGCAGCCCACAGGGAGGTACCGGGGAGCTGTTTTTT. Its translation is CASSPQGGTGELFF.

The CDR3 is CASIDRGRRGYTF. Written as DNA, the CDR3 is TGTGCCAGCATTGACAGGGGTCGGCGAGGCTACACCTTC. J is TRBJ1-2 and V is TRBV6-5, with 8 bases identical to TRBD1. Germline V gene data show CDR1 as MNHEY and CDR2 as SVGAGI. Unmatched junction bases numbered 9, after V lost 7 bases and J lost 8 bases. This CDR3 contains 13 residues.

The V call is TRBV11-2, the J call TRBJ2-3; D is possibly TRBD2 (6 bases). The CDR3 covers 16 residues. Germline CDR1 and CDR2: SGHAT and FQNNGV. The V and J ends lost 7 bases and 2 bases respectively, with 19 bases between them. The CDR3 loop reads CASNLASVGSTDTQYF. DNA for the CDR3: TGTGCCAGCAACTTGGCTAGCGTGGGGTCCACAGATACGCAGTATTTT.

This CDR3 is CASYWDRVNTGELFF. In DNA form, the CDR3 reads TGTGCCAGCTACTGGGACAGGGTTAACACCGGGGAGCTGTTTTTT. V and J are TRBV6-6 and TRBJ2-2, with TRBD1 matching over 9 bases. CDR3 size: 15 residues. Germline values: CDR1 MNHNY, CDR2 SVGAGI (reference sequence). After removal of 8 bases from V and 2 bases from J, the junction contained 6 bases not matched to a gene.

CDR3 sequence reads: CASSLWFSSYTF. CDR3 DNA sequence: TGCGCCAGCAGCTTGTGGTTCAGCAGCTACACCTTC. This chain connects TRBV5-1 to TRBJ1-2; no clear D. The CDR3 totals 12 residues. Germline V CDR1 and CDR2: SGHRS, YFSETQ. Trimming shortened V by 1 base and J by 9 bases, and 10 bases separated the two germline ends.

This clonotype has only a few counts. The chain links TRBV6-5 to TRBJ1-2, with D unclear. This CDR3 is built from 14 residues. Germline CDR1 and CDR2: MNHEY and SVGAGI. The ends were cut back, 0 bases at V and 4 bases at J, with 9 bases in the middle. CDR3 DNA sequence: TGTGCCAGCAGTTACTCGGATAAAACCTATGGCTACACCTTC. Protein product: CASSYSDKTYGYTF.

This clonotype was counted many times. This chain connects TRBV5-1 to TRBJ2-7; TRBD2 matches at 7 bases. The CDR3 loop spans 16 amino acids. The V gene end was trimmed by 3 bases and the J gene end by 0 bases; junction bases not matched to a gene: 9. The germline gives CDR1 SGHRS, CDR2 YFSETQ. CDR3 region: CASSWMPRGSSYEQYF. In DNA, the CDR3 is TGCGCCAGCAGCTGGATGCCGCGGGGGAGCTCCTACGAGCAGTACTTC.

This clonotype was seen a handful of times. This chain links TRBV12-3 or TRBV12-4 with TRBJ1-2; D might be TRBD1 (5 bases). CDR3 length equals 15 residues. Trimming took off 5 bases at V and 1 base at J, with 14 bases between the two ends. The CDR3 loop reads CASSPGGVGNYGYTF. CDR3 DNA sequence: TGTGCCAGCAGTCCCGGGGGGGTAGGTAACTATGGCTACACCTTC.

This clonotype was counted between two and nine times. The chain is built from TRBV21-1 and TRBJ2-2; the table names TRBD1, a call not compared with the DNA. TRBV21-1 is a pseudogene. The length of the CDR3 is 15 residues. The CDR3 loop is CASSRAGGSTGELFF. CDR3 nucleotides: TGTGCCAGCAGCAGAGCGGGGGGGAGCACCGGGGAGCTGTTTTTT.

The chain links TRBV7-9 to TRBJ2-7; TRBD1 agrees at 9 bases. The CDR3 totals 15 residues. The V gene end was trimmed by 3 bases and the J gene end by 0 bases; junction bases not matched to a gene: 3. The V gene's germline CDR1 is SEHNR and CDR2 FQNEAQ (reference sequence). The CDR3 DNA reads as TGTGCCAGCAGCTTGGGACAGGGAACCTCCTACGAGCAGTACGTC. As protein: CASSLGQGTSYEQYV.

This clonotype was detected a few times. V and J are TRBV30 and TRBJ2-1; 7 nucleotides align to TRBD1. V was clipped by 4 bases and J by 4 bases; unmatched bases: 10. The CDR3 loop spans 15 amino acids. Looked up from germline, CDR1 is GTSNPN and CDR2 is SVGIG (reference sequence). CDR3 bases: TGTGCCTGGAAAGTTAGGGACAGAATATACAATGAGCAGTTCTTC. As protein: CAWKVRDRIYNEQFF.

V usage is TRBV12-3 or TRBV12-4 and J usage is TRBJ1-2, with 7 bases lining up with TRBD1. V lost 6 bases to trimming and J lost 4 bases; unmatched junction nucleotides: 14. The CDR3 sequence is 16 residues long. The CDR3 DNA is TGTGCCAGCAGAAAATCGAACAGGGGTATCGGCTATGGCTACACCTTC. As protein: CASRKSNRGIGYGYTF.

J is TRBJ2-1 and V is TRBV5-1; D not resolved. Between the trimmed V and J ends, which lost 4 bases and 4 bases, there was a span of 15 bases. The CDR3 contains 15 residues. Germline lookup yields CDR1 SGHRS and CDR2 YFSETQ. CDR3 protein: CASSTDSTQYNEQFF. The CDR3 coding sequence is TGCGCCAGCAGCACCGACTCCACCCAGTACAATGAGCAGTTCTTC.

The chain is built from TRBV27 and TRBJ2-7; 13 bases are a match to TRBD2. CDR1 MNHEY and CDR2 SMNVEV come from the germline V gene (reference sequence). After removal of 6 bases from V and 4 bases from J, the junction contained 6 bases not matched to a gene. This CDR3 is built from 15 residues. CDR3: CASRQGLAGIYEQYF. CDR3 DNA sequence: TGTGCCAGCAGGCAGGGACTAGCGGGAATTTACGAGCAGTACTTC.

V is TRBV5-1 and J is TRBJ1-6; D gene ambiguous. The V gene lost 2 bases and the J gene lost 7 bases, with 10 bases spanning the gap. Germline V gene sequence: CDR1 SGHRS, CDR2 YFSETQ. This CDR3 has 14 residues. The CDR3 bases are TGCGCCAGCAGCTTCACAGTATCCAATTCACCCCTCCACTTT. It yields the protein CASSFTVSNSPLHF.

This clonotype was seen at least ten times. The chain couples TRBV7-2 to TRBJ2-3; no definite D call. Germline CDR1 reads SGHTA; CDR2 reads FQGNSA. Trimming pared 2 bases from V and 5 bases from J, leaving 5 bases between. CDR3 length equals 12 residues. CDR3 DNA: TGTGCCAGCAGCTTACTAAGAGATACGCAGTATTTT. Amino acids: CASSLLRDTQYF.

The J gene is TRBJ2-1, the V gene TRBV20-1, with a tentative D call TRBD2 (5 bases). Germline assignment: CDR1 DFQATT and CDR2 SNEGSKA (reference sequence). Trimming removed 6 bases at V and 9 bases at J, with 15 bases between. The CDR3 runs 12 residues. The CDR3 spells CSANQRRSEQFF. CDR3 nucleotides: TGCAGTGCAAACCAGCGGCGGAGTGAGCAGTTCTTC.

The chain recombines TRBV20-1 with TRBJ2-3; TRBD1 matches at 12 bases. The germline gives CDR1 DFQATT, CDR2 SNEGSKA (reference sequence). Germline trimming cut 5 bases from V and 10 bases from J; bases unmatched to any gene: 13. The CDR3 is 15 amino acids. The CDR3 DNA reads TGCAGTGCTGCGGGGACAGGGGGCACCGTATCCCCGCAGTATTTT. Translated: CSAAGTGGTVSPQYF.

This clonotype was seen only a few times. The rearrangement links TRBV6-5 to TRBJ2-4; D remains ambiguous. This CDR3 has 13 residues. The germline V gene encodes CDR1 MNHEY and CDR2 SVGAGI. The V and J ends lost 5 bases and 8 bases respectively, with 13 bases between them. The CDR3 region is CASSPAQRDIQYF. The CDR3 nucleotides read TGTGCCAGCAGTCCAGCCCAAAGGGACATTCAGTACTTC.

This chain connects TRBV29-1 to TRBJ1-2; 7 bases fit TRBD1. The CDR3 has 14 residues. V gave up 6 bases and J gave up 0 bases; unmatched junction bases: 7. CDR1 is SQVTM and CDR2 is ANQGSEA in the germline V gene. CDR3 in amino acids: CSVVTGIANYGYTF. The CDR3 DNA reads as TGCAGCGTCGTGACAGGGATAGCTAACTATGGCTACACCTTC.

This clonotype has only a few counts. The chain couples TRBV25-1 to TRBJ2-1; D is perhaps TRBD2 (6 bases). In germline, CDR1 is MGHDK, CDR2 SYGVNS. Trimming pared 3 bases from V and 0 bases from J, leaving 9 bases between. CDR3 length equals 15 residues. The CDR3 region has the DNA TGTGCCAGCAGTGAGGCGGGAACCTCCTACAATGAGCAGTTCTTC. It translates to CASSEAGTSYNEQFF. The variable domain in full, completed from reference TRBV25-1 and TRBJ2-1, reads EADIYQTPRYLVIGTGKKITLECSQTMGHDKMYWYQQDPGMELHLIHYSYGVNSTEKGDLSSESTVSRIRTEHFPLTLESARPSHTSQYLCASSEAGTSYNEQFFGPGTRLTVL.